The sequence of this T cell receptor (beta chain) was determined in a study of cytomegalovirus exposure and HLA in healthy donors. General study points: HLA allele associations emerged for around 15,000 TCR beta sequences in a later analysis, at 0.05 false discovery rate. Accurate prediction of most subjects' HLA-A and HLA-B alleles from TCR beta sequences was reported. In terms of immune exposure information, only CMV serostatus was available. Per a later analysis, HLA-associated TCR beta chains showed more clonal expansion than other, equally common TCR beta chains.

The primer mix had 60 Vbeta and 13 Jbeta primers. The table came from immunoSEQ multiplex PCR; TCRdb's copy has only in-frame clones and leaves some out. The sample consists of roughly 140,000 clones, approximately 77% of them appearing once. This clone was recorded only once. Its specificity is unknown. The CDR3 consists of 15 residues. In germline, CDR1 is LNHDA, CDR2 SQIVND (reference sequence). The specimen sequenced was PBMCs. The gene calls are TRBV19 and TRBJ2-5, with TRBD1 identical over 8 bases. Gene TRBJ2-7 matches the end of the DNA better, so the J call may be wrong. This sequence originates from a man younger than 35 in good health and CMV-seronegative. The CDR3 region has the DNA TGTGCCAGTAGTCCCGCGGCGGACAGGGACCACGAGCAGTACTTC. Encoded protein: CASSPAADRDHEQYF.